Listed here is a single TCR beta chain. This entry is derived from a study of OX40 agonist ivuxolimab in advanced cancers. Study background: Dose-escalation patients' cancers were hepatocellular carcinoma, melanoma, renal cell or head and neck cancer. Three individuals attained partial responses, comprising one hepatocellular carcinoma case and two cutaneous melanoma cases.

Losses at the gene ends were 3 bases for V and 9 bases for J; bases not matched to a gene: 12. The CDR3 length is 16 residues. Per the germline V gene, CDR1 is SGHVS and CDR2 is FQNEAQ. Repertoires were generated with immunoSEQ multiplex PCR, while TCRdb's copy carries only in-frame clones and drops some. This table has some 20,000 clones, about 74% appearing once. The chain links TRBV7-8 to TRBJ2-1; the match to TRBD1 covers 9 bases. The material was CD4+ or CD8+ T cells sorted from blood, obtained in a trial of the OX40 agonist ivuxolimab. The receptor was derived from an adult with an advanced solid tumor such as melanoma, head and neck, liver or kidney cancer. CDR3 amino acids: CASSFKQGAYLAEQFF. The CDR3 region has the DNA TGTGCCAGCAGCTTCAAACAGGGGGCCTACTTGGCTGAGCAGTTCTTC.